Ten or more counts support the clone carrying this TCR beta chain. The sample comes from a study of regulatory T cells in long-lasting Graves disease. Time point defined: newly diagnosed GD, antithyroid drugs for less than 3 months. Making the TCR library involved RNA that had been extracted from PBMCs. Construction of TCR beta libraries relied on iRepertoire HTBI primers and on Arm-PCR targeting CDR3 regions. TCRdb reprocessed the multiplex PCR reads via MiXCR and lists one record per CDR3 protein. This table holds 350,000 to 500,000 distinct CDR3 sequences, about 16% found once. This CDR3 comprises 15 residues. Germline V gene data show CDR1 as SGHRS and CDR2 as YFSETQ. V trimming: 3 bases; J trimming: 4 bases; junction bases outside the gene matches: 5. The sample was also reused in another study, on T cells in Graves' hyperthyroidism and ophthalmopathy. That report adds: A median around 6 months before onset, the model predicted ophthalmopathy.

The V call is TRBV5-1, the J call TRBJ2-2, with TRBD1 matching over 8 bases. This material consisted of peripheral blood mononuclear cells (PBMCs), taken at new diagnosis, from a patient treated with antithyroid drugs. The source is a woman aged 18-29 years with Graves disease. The CDR3 nucleotides are TGCGCCAGCAGCTCAGGGGGCGCGCGCACCGGGGAGCTGTTTTTT. Amino acids: CASSSGGARTGELFF. The full variable domain, with the rest looked up from reference TRBV5-1 and TRBJ2-2, is KAGVTQTPRYLIKTRGQQVTLSCSPISGHRSVSWYQQTPGQGLQFLFEYFSETQRNKGNFPGRFSGRQFSNSRSEMNVSTLELGDSALYLCASSSGGARTGELFFGEGSRLTVL.